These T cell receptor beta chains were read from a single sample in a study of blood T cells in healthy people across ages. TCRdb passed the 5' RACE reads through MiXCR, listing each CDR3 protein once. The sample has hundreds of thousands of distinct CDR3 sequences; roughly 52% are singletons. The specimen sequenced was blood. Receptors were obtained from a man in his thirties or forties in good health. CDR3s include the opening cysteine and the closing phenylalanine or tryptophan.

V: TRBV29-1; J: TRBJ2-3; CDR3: CSADRGAKDTQYF
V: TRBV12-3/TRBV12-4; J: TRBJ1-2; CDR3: CASSLDRVSDYGYTF
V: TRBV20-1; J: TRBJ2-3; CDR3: CSARENLDTQYF
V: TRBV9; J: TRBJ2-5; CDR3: CASSVELDPSTQYF
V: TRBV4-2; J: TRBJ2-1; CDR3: CASSPRGGAIYNEQFF
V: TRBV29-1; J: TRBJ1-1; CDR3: CGVENTEAFF
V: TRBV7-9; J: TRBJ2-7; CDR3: CASSLAGQGFSEQYF
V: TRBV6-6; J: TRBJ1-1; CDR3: CATSGRRAEAFF
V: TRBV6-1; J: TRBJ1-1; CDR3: CASSDLTATNTEAFF
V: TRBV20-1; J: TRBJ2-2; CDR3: CSASPGGGELFF
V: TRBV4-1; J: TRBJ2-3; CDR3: CASSQEARGGQGTQYF
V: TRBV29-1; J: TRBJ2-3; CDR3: CSVGTQIPTDTQYF
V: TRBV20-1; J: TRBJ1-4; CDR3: CSARGSREKLFF
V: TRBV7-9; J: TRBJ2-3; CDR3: CASSFQISADTQYF
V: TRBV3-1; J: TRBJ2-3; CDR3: CASSQVLSGGYTDTQYF
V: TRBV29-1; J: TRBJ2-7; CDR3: CSVGEYEQYF
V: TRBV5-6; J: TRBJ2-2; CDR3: CASSLAGTSNTGELFF
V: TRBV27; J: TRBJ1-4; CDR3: CASSYGQGSEKLFF
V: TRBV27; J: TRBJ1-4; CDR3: CASAGLRNEKLFF
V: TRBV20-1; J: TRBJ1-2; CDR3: CSARDWATKTNYGYTF
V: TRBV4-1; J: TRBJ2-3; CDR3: CASSQALTSGGRTDTQYF
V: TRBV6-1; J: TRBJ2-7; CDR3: CASSEALGTPNEQYF
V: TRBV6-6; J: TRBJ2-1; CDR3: CAALTDTVDEQFF
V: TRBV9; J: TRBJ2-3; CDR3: CASSAEGTGGTDTQYF
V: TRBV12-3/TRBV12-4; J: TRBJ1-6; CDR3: CASSSTGGQGVSNSPLHF
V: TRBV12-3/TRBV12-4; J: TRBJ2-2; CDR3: CASSLGRGASTGELFF
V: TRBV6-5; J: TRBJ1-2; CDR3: CASSYPANYGYTF
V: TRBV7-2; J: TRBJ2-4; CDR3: CASSLAGASGIQYF
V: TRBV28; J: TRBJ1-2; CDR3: CASSLGGGVHGYTF
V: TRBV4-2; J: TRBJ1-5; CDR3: CASSHGDRTYQPQHF
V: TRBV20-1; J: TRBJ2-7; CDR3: CSARVPASYEQYF
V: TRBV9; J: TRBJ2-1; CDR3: CASSVQGSNNEQFF
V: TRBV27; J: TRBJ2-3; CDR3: CASSLLGATQYF
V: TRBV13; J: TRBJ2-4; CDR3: CASSLTFKNIQYF
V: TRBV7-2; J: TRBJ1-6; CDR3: CASSLAERGNSPLHF
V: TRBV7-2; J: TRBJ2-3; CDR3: CASSSSRLGGGHTQYF
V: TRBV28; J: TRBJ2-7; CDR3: CASSLLSYEQYF